Described below is a single T cell receptor (beta chain) sequence and its context. The specificity of this receptor is unknown. No quality values exist for individual bases; no much larger clone is one base distant. This entry comes from a study of sequential checkpoint blockade in melanoma (dated by TCRdb to between 2018 and 2021). Study-level background: Patients were assigned by 1:1 randomization to either first-line nivolumab followed by ipilimumab (arm A) or ipilimumab followed by nivolumab (arm B). Maintenance nivolumab came after each of the two trial sequences.

The immunoSEQ Assay was used to immunosequence TCRbeta CDR3 regions from genomic DNA. Genomic DNA was amplified by bias-controlled multiplex PCR before high-throughput sequencing. The authors' analysis ran thus. To quantify the absolute abundance of each unique TCRbeta CDR3 region, the sequences were collapsed and filtered. Clonality, defined as 1 minus Pielou's evenness, was calculated using only productive rearrangements. A previously published method was used to identify clones whose frequencies were significantly greater in on-treatment samples than in baseline samples. This immuneACCESS table, as held by TCRdb, lists in-frame sequences with V and J called but not all clones. Of the missing ones, under half trace to an unresolved V gene in checked studies; the others have no known cause. V and J calls plus clone size are reproduced from that table; the DNA served to infer D and trimming. Recorded for this sample are 8,000 or so clones; about 88% of them occurred a single time. Clones ranked in the top ten supply roughly 14% of the sample.

The sample's treatment or condition label is to be understood as: randomized to nivolumab then ipilimumab (arm A) or the reverse (arm B). None of the patients in the trial had previously been given DNA-damaging chemotherapy. Thawed PBMCs were sorted on a FACS Aria II flow cytometer to isolate live CD3+CD8+ cells negative for CD19 and CD56. Samples came from patients with melanoma in CheckMate 064, a randomized, open-label phase II trial of sequential checkpoint blockade. Leukapheresis was used to collect peripheral blood mononuclear cells, which were then purified with Ficoll-Paque and frozen in human serum with roughly 10% DMSO. Immediately after sorting, the purity of the sorted blood CD3+CD8+ cells was confirmed to be >98%, and DNA was then extracted. The CDR1 and CDR2 encoded by the germline V gene are SGHTA and FQGTGA. Including cysteine and phenylalanine, the CDR3 has 14 amino acids. Just the 42-base CDR3 DNA is kept, in frame starting at base 1. The germline V and J ends show losses of 4 bases and 2 bases respectively, and no gene match explains 5 bases of the junction.

Study-level results and caveats: The response-prediction model combining TCR metrics and mutation burden needs validation in larger, independent patient cohorts.

Sequences were derived from CD8+ T cells sorted from blood (inferred from file names), sampled from a patient given nivolumab and ipilimumab in sequence. The receptor comes from a human donor with melanoma. The V and J segments used are TRBV7-3 and TRBJ2-7, and 7 junction bases match TRBD1. The DNA is TGTGCCAGCAGCTACCGGGACAGAACCTACGAGCAGTACTTC. The translation is CASSYRDRTYEQYF.